This paragraph reports one T cell receptor (beta chain). The antigen is not known. The CDR3 runs 14 residues. Germline V gene sequence: CDR1 MNHNS, CDR2 SASEGT. With 7 bases clipped from V and 2 bases from J, the junction kept 6 bases outside the gene matches. Healthy adults negative for HIV, lacking recent acute infections or vaccinations, served as donors. The data belong to a study of shared clonotypes between healthy human individuals. In the study overall: Contributing individuals were a couple of females and three males aged 18 to 49.

Notes on the study in general: The study drew on few donors, limiting represented genetic and exposure-history diversity.

Method: immunoSEQ multiplex PCR; TCRdb's copy keeps in-frame clones and lacks some. The table shows roughly 2.2 million clones, with 85% to 95% occurring only once. The sequencing sample was made of naive CD4+ T cells from PBMCs. As for subset: CD45RA+ positively selected. The rearrangement joins TRBV6-1 to TRBJ2-5, with 8 bases that match TRBD1. The receptor was derived from a man aged 18 to 35 in good health. Some clones in this sample may be carry-over from other donors' samples. CDR3 loop: CASTRTGFQETQYF. The CDR3 bases are TGTGCCAGCACAAGGACAGGGTTTCAAGAGACCCAGTACTTC.